This T cell receptor (beta chain) was sequenced in a study of CD8 T cells in ankylosing spondylitis (dated 2017 in TCRdb). Background for the entire study: To find TCR variants linked to disease, the study profiled T cell receptor beta repertoires in ankylosing spondylitis patients and healthy donors. Peripheral blood was sampled, and synovial fluid was also collected from ankylosing spondylitis patients. The whole study cohort included 108 healthy donors and 20 to 30 ankylosing spondylitis patients.

Paper-wide results and their limitations: According to the report, matched synovial fluid samples from ankylosing spondylitis patients were significantly enriched for the disease-linked clones. Some motif variants were previously reported in synovial fluid and blood of reactive arthritis patients, suggesting common disease-initiation mechanisms. Blood from ankylosing spondylitis patients appeared to be characterized by a TCR beta motif made up of fewer than ten highly homologous amino acid variants. In peripheral blood, the disease-linked clones were found at relatively low frequencies and had a CD8+ phenotype.

V loses 1 base, J loses 4 bases, and the germline ends lie 7 bases apart. The CDR3 runs 13 residues from the cysteine to the phenylalanine. Just CDR3 DNA is preserved here, 39 bases in frame from base 1. The germline V gene supplies CDR1 KGHSH and CDR2 LQKENI. For this clonotype: It has no known antigen specificity. It has no much larger one-base neighbor in the sample; base qualities were not kept.

Instrument used: Illumina HiSeq 2500. Quantitative 5'-RACE with molecular barcodes was used to prepare TCR beta libraries. From the authors' description of their analysis: A new computational method based on a probabilistic model of VDJ rearrangement was used to identify disease-linked TCR variants. TCRdb's own reprocessing of the public reads used fastp at Q25 and MiXCR and kept productive beta chains. Entries are consolidated by CDR3 protein sequence, retaining the most common genes and DNA. TCRdb assigned the V and J calls; the authors' analysis was not used. For this sample there are hundreds of thousands of distinct CDR3 sequences; about 11% appear just once. The biggest ten clones account for approximately 0.46% of the sample.

The rearranged segments are TRBV18 and TRBJ1-2, with the D gene call left open. The sequencing input was blood, either unsorted or a sorted T cell fraction (not recorded which). The sequence derives from a male donor with ankylosing spondylitis. DNA sequence: TGTGCCAGCTCACCACAGGACGGCTATGGCTACACCTTC. Translated, this is CASSPQDGYGYTF.